This record concerns one TCR beta chain sequence. Some clones are missing from TCRdb's copy, which holds only in-frame ones; the method was immunoSEQ multiplex PCR. The sample records approximately 180,000 clones, 87% being singletons. The source of the sample is a study of blood T cell repertoires in COVID-19. For the study at large: The United States, Italy and Spain supplied acute and convalescent COVID-19 samples.

There are 13 residues in the CDR3. Germline V gene lookup returns CDR1 SEHNR and CDR2 FQNEAQ (reference sequence). V dropped 6 bases and J dropped 10 bases, with 13 bases sitting between them. The sequence was collected from a man aged 60 to 75 with active or convalescent COVID-19. This chain uses TRBV7-9 with TRBJ1-6; TRBD1 might be the D (6 bases). The material sequenced was peripheral blood. CDR3 amino acids: CASSGNRDSPLHF. The CDR3 nucleotides are TGTGCCAGCAGTGGAAACAGGGACTCACCCCTCCACTTT.